The 27 T cell receptor beta chains below were found in one sample sequenced in a study of breast tumors, draining lymph nodes, adjacent tissues (dated by TCRdb to the mid-2010s). The axillary draining lymph nodes of breast cancer patients were the source of the lymph node samples. Libraries were made using multiplex PCR. TCRdb records Illumina HiSeq 2000 as the sequencer. The raw public data were reprocessed by TCRdb itself: fastp quality trimming at Q25, MiXCR clonotype calling, in-frame beta chains only. Identical CDR3 protein sequences are pooled into one entry, listed with their most common genes and DNA. Recorded for this sample are 150,000 to 200,000 distinct CDR3 sequences; 25% to 40% of them occurred a single time. Together, the top ten hold over 3.5% of the sample. Specimen: axillary lymph node tissue. Every receptor here comes from a female donor with breast cancer. Some clones in this sample may be carry-over from other donors' samples.

Comment on this clonotype: The conserved final phenylalanine or tryptophan is absent from the CDR3, which likely points to a read error. This sequence joins TRBV12-3 or TRBV12-4 and TRBJ2-1, with 10 bases aligning to TRBD1. The CDR3 loop spans 19 amino acids. Trimming removed 6 bases from V and 0 bases from J; junction bases left unmatched: 14. This CDR3 reads CASSPGTGAGGGSYNEQFC. CDR3 DNA sequence: TGTGCCAGCAGCCCCGGGACAGGGGCTGGCGGGGGCTCCTACAATGAGCAGTTCTGC.

Note on this clonotype: At one boundary the junction diverges from the germline segment, which might be a read error. The rearrangement links TRBV7-8 to TRBJ2-1; possibly TRBD2 for D (5 bases). The CDR3 spans 17 residues. The germline gives CDR1 SGHVS, CDR2 FQNEAQ. The CDR3 nucleotides read TGTGCCAGCAGCGCGATTGTGGGAGTTGGGTTCTACAATCAGCAGTTCTTC. Translated, it gives CASSAIVGVGFYNQQFF.

This clonotype was found many times. The genes are TRBV2 and TRBJ2-3; 7 positions match TRBD2. V lost 8 bases and J lost 5; bases outside the gene matches: 10. CDR3 size: 14 residues. Germline CDR1 reads SNHLY; CDR2 reads FYNNEI. The CDR3 bases are TGTGCCAGCCTCTCAACTAGCGCCCGAGATACGCAGTATTTT. Protein sequence: CASLSTSARDTQYF. The complete variable domain, with remaining parts taken from reference TRBV2 and TRBJ2-3, reads EPEVTQTPSHQVTQMGQEVILRCVPISNHLYFYWYRQILGQKVEFLVSFYNNEISEKSEIFDDQFSVERPDGSNFTLKIRSTKLEDSAMYFCASLSTSARDTQYFGPGTRLTVL.

J is TRBJ1-4 and V is TRBV20-1; D is undetermined. CDR3 size: 13 residues. The germline V gene has CDR1 DFQATT and CDR2 SNEGSKA (reference sequence). V shed 2 bases and J shed 7 bases, with 11 bases lying between them. CDR3 sequence: CSARRLAGEKLFF. CDR3 bases: TGCAGTGCTAGAAGGCTAGCGGGTGAAAAACTGTTTTTT.

The chain has TRBV20-1 and TRBJ2-1, with 9 bases fitting TRBD2. CDR3 length: 15 residues. Germline-derived CDR1 and CDR2 are DFQATT and SNEGSKA (reference sequence). With 3 bases clipped from V and 2 bases from J, the junction kept 5 bases outside the gene matches. CDR3: CSASSSGIAYNEQFF. CDR3 bases: TGCAGTGCTAGTTCTAGCGGGATAGCCTACAATGAGCAGTTCTTC.

There are many counts of this clonotype. The chain uses TRBV7-2 and TRBJ2-5, with a tentative D call TRBD2 (6 bases). This CDR3 is built from 15 residues. The V end was cut by 6 bases, the J end by 0 bases, with 14 bases between. Germline CDR1 is SGHTA and CDR2 is FQGNSA. CDR3 in DNA: TGTGCCAGCAGTGTAGGGACTGGGTACCAAGAGACCCAGTACTTC. Translation gives CASSVGTGYQETQYF.

This clonotype occurred many times. The V call is TRBV20-1, the J call TRBJ2-2; 9 bases map to TRBD2. The germline CDR1 and CDR2 sequences are DFQATT and SNEGSKA (reference sequence). The CDR3 is 14 amino acids. V lost 5 bases and J lost 4; bases outside the gene matches: 5. CDR3 sequence: CSAGGLARTGELFF. DNA of the CDR3: TGCAGTGCTGGAGGACTAGCGCGCACCGGGGAGCTGTTTTTT.

This chain uses TRBV20-1 with TRBJ2-7, with 7 bases that match TRBD2. With 6 bases clipped from V and 3 bases from J, the junction kept 5 bases outside the gene matches. CDR1 is DFQATT and CDR2 is SNEGSKA in the germline V gene (reference sequence). This CDR3 has 12 residues. The CDR3 spells CSAGTGGYEQYF. CDR3 in DNA: TGCAGTGCAGGGACGGGGGGCTACGAGCAGTACTTC.

This clonotype was picked up many times. CDR3 sequence reads: CSARDWSRIYNEQFF. The CDR3 coding sequence is TGCAGTGCTAGAGATTGGTCCCGGATTTACAATGAGCAGTTCTTC. V usage is TRBV20-1 and J usage is TRBJ2-1, with D unresolved. From germline, CDR1 is DFQATT and CDR2 SNEGSKA (reference sequence). The CDR3 runs 15 residues. V was pared by 0 bases and J by 4 bases, with 13 bases between.

This clonotype was detected ten times or more. The CDR3 sequence is CASSRGTGDYNEQFF. The CDR3 bases are TGCGCCAGCAGCCGAGGGACAGGGGACTACAATGAGCAGTTCTTC. The chain carries TRBV5-1 and TRBJ2-1; TRBD1 matches at 10 bases. The CDR3 contains 15 residues. V gave up 4 bases and J gave up 3 bases; unmatched junction bases: 4. CDR1 is SGHRS and CDR2 is YFSETQ in the germline V gene.

The chain combines TRBV11-2 with TRBJ1-1; TRBD1 agrees at 9 bases. Germline trimming cut 5 bases from V and 6 bases from J; bases unmatched to any gene: 7. This CDR3 spans 14 amino acids. The germline V gene has CDR1 SGHAT and CDR2 FQNNGV. CDR3 sequence reads: CASSLTGGASEAFF. The CDR3 coding sequence is TGTGCCAGCAGCCTAACAGGGGGCGCTTCTGAAGCTTTCTTT. Full variable domain (remainder filled in from reference TRBV11-2 and TRBJ1-1): EAGVAQSPRYKIIEKRQSVAFWCNPISGHATLYWYQQILGQGPKLLIQFQNNGVVDDSQLPKDRFSAERLKGVDSTLKIQPAKLEDSAVYLCASSLTGGASEAFFGQGTRLTVV.

In the case of this clonotype: This clone may be a read error of a much larger clone one base away. V gene TRBV6-5 combines with J gene TRBJ1-2; possibly TRBD1 for D (5 bases). Trimming cost V 5 bases and J 7 bases, with 14 bases left between them. This CDR3 has 13 amino acids. Germline V gene lookup returns CDR1 MNHEY and CDR2 SVGAGI. CDR3 in DNA: TGTGCCAGCAGTCCGGAGGGGAACGGTGGCTACACCTTC. Translated, it gives CASSPEGNGGYTF.

This clonotype was found many times. V gene TRBV18 combines with J gene TRBJ2-7; no clear D gene. V lost 6 bases to trimming and J lost 5 bases, with 20 bases between them. Looked up from germline, CDR1 is KGHSH and CDR2 is LQKENI. This CDR3 comprises 15 residues. The CDR3 spells CASSSTPGPRNEQYF. As DNA, the CDR3 is TGTGCCAGCTCCTCGACCCCGGGCCCTCGGAACGAGCAGTACTTC.

Worth noting for this clonotype: Relative to the germline gene, one junction end is altered; a read error may explain this. CDR3 in DNA: TGTACCAGCAGCCCGCCGGATACAGATTTTTATGGCTACCCCTTC. Translating it yields CTSSPPDTDFYGYPF. The chain carries TRBV7-3 and TRBJ1-2; D unresolved. The length of the CDR3 is 15 residues. Per the germline V gene, CDR1 is SGHTA and CDR2 is FQGTGA.

The chain couples TRBV6-1 to TRBJ2-3; 11 nucleotides align to TRBD2. CDR3 size: 16 residues. Trimming removed 6 bases from V and 5 bases from J; junction bases left unmatched: 10. Germline CDR1 and CDR2: MNHNS and SASEGT. The CDR3 DNA follows: TGTGCCAGCAGACACGGACTAGCGGGTGACGGAGATACGCAGTATTTT. It is translated as CASRHGLAGDGDTQYF.

This clonotype was picked up many times. The chain couples TRBV10-1 to TRBJ2-7; TRBD1 aligns across 7 bases. CDR3 length: 15 amino acids. Germline CDR1 reads WNHNN; CDR2 reads SYGVQD (reference sequence). J lost 2 bases, V lost 5 bases, and 9 bases had no gene match. For the CDR3, the DNA is TGCGCCAGCAGTAACGGGACAGTATTTGCCTACGAGCAGTACTTC. The encoded protein is CASSNGTVFAYEQYF.

This clonotype was observed at least ten times. The rearrangement uses TRBV2 and TRBJ1-6; no definite D call. The V and J ends lost 7 bases and 10 bases respectively, with 11 bases between them. Per the germline V gene, CDR1 is SNHLY and CDR2 is FYNNEI. The CDR3 runs to 12 residues. In nucleotides, the CDR3 is TGTGCCAGCAATCAAGGGCACTCACCCCTCCACTTT. Amino acids: CASNQGHSPLHF.

A remark on this clonotype: A single base separates this from a much larger clone, so it may be a read error. This chain joins TRBV12-5 and TRBJ2-1; D not resolved. The V end was cut by 5 bases, the J end by 5 bases, with 13 bases between. This CDR3 is built from 14 residues. CDR1 is LGHNT and CDR2 is FRNRAP in the germline V gene. For the CDR3, the DNA is TGTGCTAGTGGTCCCTCAATGCCCAACAATGAGCAGTTCTTC. The encoded protein is CASGPSMPNNEQFF.

As concerns this clonotype: A read error may explain this, as a much larger clone is one base away. This likely comes from a read error, as the CDR3 has no conserved phenylalanine or tryptophan at its end. This chain connects TRBV9 to TRBJ2-3; tentatively, D is TRBD2 (6 bases). The CDR3 has 15 residues. Germline CDR1 and CDR2: SGDLS and YYNGEE. The V end lost 0 bases, the J end lost 12 bases, and 20 bases lay between the germline ends. CDR3 in DNA: TGTGCCAGCAGCGTAGTAGCGGCCACCGGGGCTGCACAGTATCTT. Its protein is CASSVVAATGAAQYL.

Concerning this clonotype: This may be a read error: a much more frequent sequence differs by one nucleotide. This sequence joins TRBV7-3 and TRBJ2-1; D call uncertain. V dropped 5 bases and J dropped 5 bases, with 13 bases sitting between them. This CDR3 is 14 amino acids long. Per germline, CDR1 SGHTA and CDR2 FQGTGA. The CDR3 reads CASSNPDEHNEQFF. As DNA, the CDR3 is TGTGCCAGCAGCAACCCGGATGAGCACAATGAGCAGTTCTTC.

This clonotype showed up just a few times. This chain connects TRBV19 to TRBJ2-1; a weak D match, TRBD1 (5 bases). The CDR3 runs to 15 residues. The V gene's germline CDR1 is LNHDA and CDR2 SQIVND (reference sequence). Trimming shortened V by 7 bases and J by 0 bases, and 13 bases separated the two germline ends. The DNA of the CDR3 is TGTGCCAGTACCCCCTGGGGCGGCTCCTACAATGAGCAGTTCTTC. This translates into CASTPWGGSYNEQFF.

The chain employs TRBV2 and TRBJ1-6; TRBD1 aligns across 9 bases. Germline CDR1 reads SNHLY; CDR2 reads FYNNEI. This CDR3 is built from 14 residues. Trimming removed 7 bases from V and 10 bases from J; junction bases left unmatched: 8. The CDR3 here is CASTRDRVGSPLHF. The CDR3 nucleotides are TGTGCCAGCACCCGGGACAGGGTGGGCTCACCCCTCCACTTT.

This clonotype was seen many times. The rearrangement links TRBV12-3 or TRBV12-4 to TRBJ2-1; 10 bases fit TRBD1. The trim removed 6 bases at V and 7 bases at J, leaving 9 bases unmatched. The CDR3 spans 15 residues. The CDR3 is CASRKPGQGRNEQFF. DNA of the CDR3: TGTGCCAGCAGGAAACCGGGACAGGGGCGGAATGAGCAGTTCTTC.

At least ten counts were recorded for this clonotype. The rearrangement uses TRBV2 and TRBJ2-2, with D tentatively TRBD1 (5 bases). The CDR3 has 15 amino acids. V lost 4 bases to trimming and J lost 0 bases, with 9 bases between them. Germline-derived CDR1 and CDR2 are SNHLY and FYNNEI. CDR3 loop: CASSVRQPNTGELFF. CDR3 nucleotide sequence: TGTGCCAGCAGTGTCCGACAGCCGAACACCGGGGAGCTGTTTTTT.

The rearrangement uses TRBV12-3 or TRBV12-4 and TRBJ1-4; 9 nucleotides align to TRBD1. The CDR3 is 15 residues long. V was pared by 3 bases and J by 5 bases, with 4 bases of the junction left unmatched. The CDR3 is CASSFWDRVNEKLFF. The CDR3, as DNA: TGTGCCAGCAGTTTTTGGGACAGGGTGAATGAAAAACTGTTTTTT.

V is TRBV6-6 and J is TRBJ2-1; 14 bases match TRBD2. This CDR3 is 18 amino acids long. The J segment lost 0 bases and the V segment lost 5 bases, leaving 6 bases of the junction unmatched. Germline V gives CDR1 MNHNY, CDR2 SVGAGI (reference sequence). The CDR3 bases are TGTGCCAGCAGTCCGACTAGCGGGAGGGTGAGCTCCTACAATGAGCAGTTCTTC. It is translated as CASSPTSGRVSSYNEQFF.

The chain joins TRBV19 to TRBJ1-3; no firm D call. The V gene's germline CDR1 is LNHDA and CDR2 SQIVND (reference sequence). Trimming took 0 bases from V and 3 from J, leaving 0 bases between them. The CDR3 has 12 amino acids. The CDR3 region is CASSIDGNTIYF. The CDR3, as DNA: TGTGCCAGTAGTATAGATGGAAACACCATATATTTT.